This T cell receptor beta chain was obtained from a study of T-cell reconstitution after alpha-beta-depleted transplantation in children. During its preparation, the TCRbeta library received unique molecular identifiers. MiXCR, run by TCRdb on the PCR reads, gives a single entry per CDR3 protein. The data hold some 300,000 distinct CDR3 sequences, with 6.5% to 9% observed a single time. General study findings and limits: Alpha-beta T cells present about two months after transplant were reported to originate from several hundred expanded graft clones. Newly made T cells mostly supplied T-cell counts and diversity one year after transplant.

This clonotype has at least ten counts. The antigen remains unidentified. The source material was peripheral blood, sampled 360 days after TCRalphabeta/CD19-depleted stem cell transplant. This receptor was identified in a female patient between 2 and 15 years old who had a stem cell transplant for Fanconi anemia, so the T cells may come from the graft donor.

CDR3 sequence: CASIAGATEAFF. CDR3 DNA: TGTGCCAGCATTGCAGGGGCAACTGAAGCTTTCTTT. The chain is built from TRBV12-3 or TRBV12-4 and TRBJ1-1, with TRBD1 as a possible D gene (6 bases). V lost 7 bases and J 5 bases, leaving 11 bases between the germline ends. The CDR3 spans 12 residues.